The present TCR beta chain was sequenced within a study of T-cell memory formation after mild COVID-19. For this clonotype: Its antigen remains unknown.

Study-wide findings and caveats: CD4+ contracting clones were found mainly in CM and EM, and CD8+ ones in EMRA.

From 5'RACE with constant-segment primers came TCR alpha and TCR beta cDNA libraries that carried sample barcodes and UMIs. TCRdb re-derived calls from the 5' RACE reads in MiXCR, one entry per CDR3 protein. The sample shows almost 550,000 distinct CDR3 sequences, 20% of them seen only once. This sequence was found in an adult woman who had mild COVID-19 (a few samples of this study predate the infection). Cell type and time point are not known. Sequences were obtained from PBMCs or a T cell subset sorted from them (not recorded which).

The CDR3 DNA reads TGTGCCAGCTCACTCCCCTGGGCAGGGCTCAATGAGCAGTTCTTC. It yields the protein CASSLPWAGLNEQFF. V usage is TRBV18 and J usage is TRBJ2-1; possible D gene TRBD1, 5 bases. Trimming shortened V by 4 bases and J by 6 bases, and 16 bases separated the two germline ends. The CDR3 totals 15 residues. Germline CDR1 and CDR2: KGHSH and LQKENI.